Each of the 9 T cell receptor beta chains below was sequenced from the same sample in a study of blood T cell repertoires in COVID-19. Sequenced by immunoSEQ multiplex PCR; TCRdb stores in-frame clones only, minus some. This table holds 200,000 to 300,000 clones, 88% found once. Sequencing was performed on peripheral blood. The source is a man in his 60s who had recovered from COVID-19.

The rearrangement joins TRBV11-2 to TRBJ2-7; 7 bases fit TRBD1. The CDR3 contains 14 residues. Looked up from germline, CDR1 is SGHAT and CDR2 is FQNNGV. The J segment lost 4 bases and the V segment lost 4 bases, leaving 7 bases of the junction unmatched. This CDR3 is CASSSDRIRYEQYF. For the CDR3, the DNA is TGTGCCAGCAGCTCGGACAGGATTAGATACGAGCAGTACTTC.

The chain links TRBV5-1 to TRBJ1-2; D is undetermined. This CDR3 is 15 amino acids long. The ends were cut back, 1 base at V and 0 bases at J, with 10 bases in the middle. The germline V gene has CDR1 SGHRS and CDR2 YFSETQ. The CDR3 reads CASSLPESANYGYTF. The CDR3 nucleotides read TGCGCCAGCAGCTTGCCGGAGTCTGCTAACTATGGCTACACCTTC.

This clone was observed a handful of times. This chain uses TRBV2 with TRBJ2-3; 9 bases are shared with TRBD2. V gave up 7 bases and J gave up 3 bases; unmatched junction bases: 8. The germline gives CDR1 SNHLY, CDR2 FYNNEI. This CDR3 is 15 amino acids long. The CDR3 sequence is CASKGGGALTDTQYF. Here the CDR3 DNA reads TGTGCCAGCAAGGGCGGGGGGGCCCTGACAGATACGCAGTATTTT. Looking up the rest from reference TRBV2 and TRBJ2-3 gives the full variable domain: EPEVTQTPSHQVTQMGQEVILRCVPISNHLYFYWYRQILGQKVEFLVSFYNNEISEKSEIFDDQFSVERPDGSNFTLKIRSTKLEDSAMYFCASKGGGALTDTQYFGPGTRLTVL.

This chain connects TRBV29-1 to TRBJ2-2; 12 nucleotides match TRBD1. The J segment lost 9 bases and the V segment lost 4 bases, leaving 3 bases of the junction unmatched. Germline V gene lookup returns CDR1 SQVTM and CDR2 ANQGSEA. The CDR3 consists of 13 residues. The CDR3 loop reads CSVGGQGARELFF. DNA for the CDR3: TGCAGCGTTGGGGGACAGGGGGCCCGGGAGCTGTTTTTT.

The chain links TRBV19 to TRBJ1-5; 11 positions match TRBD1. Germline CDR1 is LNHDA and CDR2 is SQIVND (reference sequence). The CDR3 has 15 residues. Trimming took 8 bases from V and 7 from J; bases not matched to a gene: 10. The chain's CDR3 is CASGGQGGMGQPQHF. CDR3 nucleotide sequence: TGTGCCAGTGGGGGACAGGGGGGAATGGGACAGCCCCAGCATTTT.

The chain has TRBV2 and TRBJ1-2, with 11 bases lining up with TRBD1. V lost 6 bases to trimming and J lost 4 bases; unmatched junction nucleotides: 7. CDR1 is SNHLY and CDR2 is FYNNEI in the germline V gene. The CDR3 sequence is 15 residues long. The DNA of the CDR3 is TGTGCCAGCAGAGGCCCCGGGACAGGGGGCTATGGCTACACCTTC. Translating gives CASRGPGTGGYGYTF.

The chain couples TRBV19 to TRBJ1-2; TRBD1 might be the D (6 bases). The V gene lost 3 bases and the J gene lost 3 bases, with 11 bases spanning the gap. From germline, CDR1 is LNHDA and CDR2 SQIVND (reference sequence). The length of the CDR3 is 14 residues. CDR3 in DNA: TGTGCCAGTAGTATTAGTCCAGGGGACTATGGCTACACCTTC. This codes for CASSISPGDYGYTF.

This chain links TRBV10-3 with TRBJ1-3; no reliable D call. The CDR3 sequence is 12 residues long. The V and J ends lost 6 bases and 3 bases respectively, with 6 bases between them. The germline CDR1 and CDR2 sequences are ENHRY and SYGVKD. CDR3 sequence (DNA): TGTGCCATCAGGCCAGGTGGAAACACCATATATTTT. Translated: CAIRPGGNTIYF.

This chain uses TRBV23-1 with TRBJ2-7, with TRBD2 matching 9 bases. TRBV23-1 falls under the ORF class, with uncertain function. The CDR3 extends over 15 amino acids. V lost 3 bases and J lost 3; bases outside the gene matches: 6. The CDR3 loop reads CASSHPSGGHYEQYF. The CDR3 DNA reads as TGCGCCAGCAGTCATCCCAGCGGGGGGCACTACGAGCAGTACTTC.